This T cell receptor beta chain was captured in a study of Graves' ophthalmopathy and Graves' hyperthyroidism. Study summary: Peripheral blood samples were taken at initial diagnosis, before any treatment. Regarding the study as a whole: For predicting ophthalmopathy progression, the model had about 64% sensitivity and roughly 76% specificity.

In this sample, this clonotype turned up a few times. Its antigen is unidentified. Scientists amplified the TCR beta CDR3 regions from RNA transcripts. The workflow started with a first-round RT-PCR run with HTBI primers and then moved on to a second-round multiplex PCR. TCRdb fed the multiplex PCR reads into MiXCR, producing one record per CDR3 protein. The table records approximately 380,000 distinct CDR3 sequences, approximately 21% of them present only once. Other autoimmune disease, uncontrolled infection, pregnancy and lactation led to exclusion. Trimming took off 5 bases at V and 4 bases at J, with 18 bases between the two ends. The V gene's germline CDR1 is SGHAT and CDR2 FQNNGV. The CDR3 length is 15 residues.

V usage is TRBV11-2 and J usage is TRBJ2-7, with D maybe TRBD1 (6 bases). This TCR was recovered from a woman aged 18-30 years with stable Graves' hyperthyroidism. Sequenced material: peripheral blood. The CDR3 nucleotides read TGTGCCAGCAGCCTGGCTCAGGGGCCCCATTACGAGCAGTACTTC. This encodes CASSLAQGPHYEQYF.